Following are 9 T cell receptor beta chains from one sample sequenced in a study of blood T cell repertoires in COVID-19. The repertoire was sequenced with immunoSEQ multiplex PCR; TCRdb's copy has only in-frame clones and lacks some. The sample lists 350,000 to 450,000 clones, about 89% occurring once. The sample was peripheral blood. The receptors derive from a woman aged 40 to 50 with COVID-19, enrolled during active disease.

The chain is built from TRBV5-1 and TRBJ2-1; D unresolved. Germline assignment: CDR1 SGHRS and CDR2 YFSETQ. The CDR3 extends over 12 amino acids. Between the trimmed V and J ends, which lost 4 bases and 7 bases, there was a span of 9 bases. The CDR3 DNA follows: TGCGCCAGCAGCCAGGCGTTAAATGAGCAGTTCTTC. It yields the protein CASSQALNEQFF.

This sequence joins TRBV7-9 and TRBJ1-1, with D perhaps matching TRBD1 (5 bases). The germline V gene has CDR1 SEHNR and CDR2 FQNEAQ (reference sequence). The CDR3 sequence is 15 residues long. V was cut by 5 bases and J by 4 bases, with 17 bases left in between. The CDR3 nucleotides are TGTGCCAGCAGCCCTATTCCAGGGATGATCACTGAAGCTTTCTTT. The encoded protein is CASSPIPGMITEAFF.

A few counts support this clone. The chain combines TRBV11-3 with TRBJ2-7; TRBD1 matches 10 bases. The CDR3 runs to 17 residues. J gave up 1 base and V 5 bases, and 11 bases lay outside the gene matches. Per the germline V gene, CDR1 is SGHNT and CDR2 is YENEEA. CDR3 sequence reads: CASSESWGDRGSYEQYF. Written as DNA, the CDR3 is TGTGCCAGCAGCGAATCCTGGGGGGACAGGGGTTCCTACGAGCAGTACTTC.

The chain couples TRBV5-3 to TRBJ2-3; maybe TRBD1 (6 bases). TRBV5-3 is an ORF, and what it does is uncertain. CDR3 size: 16 residues. With 3 bases removed from V and 4 bases from J, the gap between germline ends came to 18 bases. CDR3 nucleotides: TGTGCCAGAAGCTCACTCGTCAGGGGATGGGCAGATACGCAGTATTTT. This translates into CARSSLVRGWADTQYF.

The CDR3: CAWSVRGNEKLFF. CDR3 coding DNA: TGTGCCTGGAGTGTACGGGGTAATGAAAAACTGTTTTTT. The genes are TRBV30 and TRBJ1-4, with D hard to call. This CDR3 has 13 residues. Per the germline V gene, CDR1 is GTSNPN and CDR2 is SVGIG (reference sequence). The ends were cut back, 0 bases at V and 4 bases at J, with 6 bases in the middle.

V is TRBV10-1 and J is TRBJ1-6, with 9 positions matching TRBD1. This CDR3 is 14 amino acids long. Germline V gives CDR1 WNHNN, CDR2 SYGVQD (reference sequence). V shed 2 bases and J 13 bases; nucleotides not matched to a gene: 6. CDR3: CASSEPGQGMPLHF. CDR3 DNA: TGCGCCAGCAGTGAGCCGGGACAGGGTATGCCCCTCCACTTT.

V gene TRBV18 combines with J gene TRBJ2-7; D is undetermined. V was cut by 2 bases and J by 2 bases, with 7 bases left in between. The CDR3 has 13 residues. The germline V gene encodes CDR1 KGHSH and CDR2 LQKENI. CDR3 in amino acids: CASSPALTYEQYF. CDR3 nucleotides: TGTGCCAGCTCACCAGCCCTAACCTACGAGCAGTACTTC.

The chain joins TRBV5-1 to TRBJ1-2; no definite D call. The germline CDR1 and CDR2 sequences are SGHRS and YFSETQ. This CDR3 contains 15 residues. The ends were cut back, 2 bases at V and 0 bases at J, with 11 bases in the middle. CDR3 region: CASSFAGLTNYGYTF. The CDR3 region has the DNA TGCGCCAGCAGCTTTGCGGGATTAACTAACTATGGCTACACCTTC. Variable domain in full (rest from reference TRBV5-1 and TRBJ1-2): KAGVTQTPRYLIKTRGQQVTLSCSPISGHRSVSWYQQTPGQGLQFLFEYFSETQRNKGNFPGRFSGRQFSNSRSEMNVSTLELGDSALYLCASSFAGLTNYGYTFGSGTRLTVV.

The CDR3 protein is CASSQVNGTSYEQYF. In DNA form, the CDR3 reads TGTGCCAGCAGCCAAGTAAACGGGACTAGCTACGAGCAGTACTTC. This rearrangement joins TRBV3-1 (or the pseudogene TRBV3-2) to TRBJ2-7; 8 bases are a match to TRBD2. J was trimmed by 3 bases and V by 1 base; bases with no gene match: 5. This CDR3 is built from 15 residues. Germline V gene lookup returns CDR1 LGHDT and CDR2 YNNKEL (reference sequence).